This T cell receptor beta chain was captured by sequencing in a study of cytomegalovirus exposure and HLA in healthy donors. The PCR made use of 60 Vbeta and 13 Jbeta primers. TCRdb's table, derived via immunoSEQ multiplex PCR, lists solely in-frame clones and lacks some. The sample holds 200,000 or so clones; approximately 70% are singletons and the top ten take around 3%. Germline V CDR1 and CDR2: MDHEN, SYDVKM. The CDR3 is 14 amino acids. V dropped 3 bases and J dropped 4 bases, with 13 bases sitting between them. The genes are TRBV28 and TRBJ2-7; a possible D gene is TRBD2 (6 bases). Material: PBMCs. The origin of this receptor is a man aged 35 to 55 in good health and CMV-seropositive. CDR3 in amino acids: CASSFRGSGYEQYF. CDR3 nucleotide sequence: TGTGCCAGCAGTTTTCGGGGGTCGGGTTACGAGCAGTACTTC.